The rows below give T cell receptor beta chains drawn from one sample of a study of blood T cell repertoires in COVID-19. Data came from immunoSEQ multiplex PCR; TCRdb stores just in-frame clones and leaves some out. In the table there are 55,000 or so clones, around nine tenths of which are singletons. Specimen: peripheral blood. These receptors were taken from a woman aged 60-75 years with COVID-19, enrolled during active disease. The CDR3 runs from the conserved cysteine through the conserved F or W. The order of the fields is clone size, V gene, CDR3 length, J gene, D gene, CDR3 protein, CDR3 DNA. The D gene is left open where the match is weak. Clone size is shown for a subset of rows, as once, few, many or a class of expanded clone.

NA,TRBV30,13,TRBJ1-5,TRBD1,CAWSSQGNQPQHF,TGTGCCTGGAGTTCACAGGGGAATCAGCCCCAGCATTTT
NA,TRBV6-5,14,TRBJ1-6,NA,CASSLEQVNSPLHF,TGTGCCAGCAGTTTAGAGCAGGTTAACTCACCCCTCCACTTT
NA,TRBV18,16,TRBJ2-2,TRBD2,CASSPQLAGAVGELFF,TGTGCCAGCTCACCCCAACTAGCGGGAGCCGTCGGGGAGCTGTTTTTT
once,TRBV14,18,TRBJ2-1,TRBD2,CASSQAQAGAAGDNEQFF,TGTGCCAGCAGCCAAGCTCAAGCGGGGGCAGCGGGAGACAATGAGCAGTTCTTC
NA,TRBV7-8,16,TRBJ2-2,TRBD1,CASSLATGGKAGELFF,TGTGCCAGCAGCCTAGCGACAGGGGGCAAGGCCGGGGAGCTGTTTTTT
NA,TRBV6-1,16,TRBJ2-3,TRBD2,CASSDFSGGSTDTQYF,TGTGCCAGCAGTGACTTTAGCGGGGGAAGCACAGATACGCAGTATTTT
NA,TRBV3-1/TRBV3-2,16,TRBJ1-5,NA,CASSLSGGWSNQPQHF,TGTGCCAGCAGTTTAAGCGGTGGGTGGAGCAATCAGCCCCAGCATTTT
NA,TRBV10-3,13,TRBJ2-7,TRBD1,CAISEYRGGEQYF,TGTGCCATCAGTGAGTACAGGGGCGGCGAGCAGTACTTC
NA,TRBV18,15,TRBJ1-4,TRBD1,CASSPWTGAGEKLFF,TGTGCCAGCTCACCCTGGACAGGGGCTGGTGAAAAACTGTTTTTT
NA,TRBV6-5,13,TRBJ1-1,NA,CASSLGGRTEAFF,TGTGCCAGCAGTTTGGGGGGGCGAACTGAAGCTTTCTTT
NA,TRBV2,15,TRBJ2-5,TRBD2,CASKLAGALQETQYF,TGTGCCAGCAAATTAGCGGGAGCCCTCCAAGAGACCCAGTACTTC
NA,TRBV2,13,TRBJ1-5,NA,CATSREKNQPQHF,TGTGCCACGTCCCGGGAGAAGAATCAGCCCCAGCATTTT
NA,TRBV28,17,TRBJ1-1,NA,CASRALGERELNTEAFF,TGTGCCAGCAGGGCCCTTGGGGAGAGAGAATTGAACACTGAAGCTTTCTTT
NA,TRBV19,14,TRBJ2-2,TRBD1,CASVDRVYTGELFF,TGTGCCAGCGTGGACAGGGTCTACACCGGGGAGCTGTTTTTT
NA,TRBV30,14,TRBJ2-3,TRBD1,CAWSQDRGPDTQYF,TGTGCCTGGAGCCAGGACAGGGGGCCAGATACGCAGTATTTT
NA,TRBV10-2,14,TRBJ2-7,TRBD2,CASSQTSGAYEQYF,TGCGCCAGCAGTCAGACTAGCGGGGCCTACGAGCAGTACTTC
few,TRBV28,15,TRBJ1-2,TRBD1,CASSLIGTVNYGYTF,TGTGCCAGCAGTTTAATCGGGACAGTCAACTATGGCTACACCTTC
NA,TRBV18,15,TRBJ1-5,TRBD1,CASSPEIQGSQPQHF,TGTGCCAGCTCACCAGAGATACAGGGGAGTCAGCCCCAGCATTTT
NA,TRBV13,13,TRBJ1-3,NA,CASSLGVGHTIYF,TGTGCCAGCAGCTTAGGGGTGGGACATACCATATATTTT
NA,TRBV28,14,TRBJ1-1,NA,CASRRGQVGTEAFF,TGTGCCAGCAGGAGAGGTCAAGTGGGCACTGAAGCTTTCTTT
few,TRBV4-2,14,TRBJ2-1,TRBD1,CASSHGQGSNEQFF,TGTGCCAGCAGCCACGGACAGGGGAGCAATGAGCAGTTCTTC
NA,TRBV11-2,16,TRBJ2-1,NA,CASSLSANRAYNEQFF,TGTGCCAGCAGCTTATCAGCAAATCGGGCCTACAATGAGCAGTTCTTC
NA,TRBV5-1,14,TRBJ1-2,NA,CASSLVDNHYGYTF,TGCGCCAGCAGCTTGGTCGACAATCACTATGGCTACACCTTC
NA,TRBV27,12,TRBJ1-6,NA,CASKDRFSPLHF,TGTGCCAGCAAAGATCGGTTTTCACCCCTCCACTTT
NA,TRBV30,13,TRBJ2-3,NA,CAWTDGPTDTQYF,TGTGCCTGGACTGATGGCCCCACAGATACGCAGTATTTT
NA,TRBV6-5,15,TRBJ2-7,TRBD2,CASRPTTSGSAEQYF,TGTGCCAGCAGGCCTACGACTAGCGGGAGCGCTGAGCAGTACTTC
NA,TRBV19,15,TRBJ2-7,TRBD2,CASSISGGQSYEQYF,TGTGCCAGTAGTATTTCGGGGGGGCAATCCTACGAGCAGTACTTC
once,TRBV19,17,TRBJ1-1,TRBD1,CASSKFEGQGMNTEAFF,TGTGCCAGTAGTAAGTTTGAGGGACAGGGGATGAACACTGAAGCTTTCTTT
NA,TRBV5-1,15,TRBJ2-7,NA,CASSPVGGHTYEQYF,TGCGCCAGCAGCCCCGTTGGTGGCCACACCTACGAGCAGTACTTC
NA,TRBV11-2,17,TRBJ2-1,TRBD2,CASSPRLAGGTYNEQFF,TGTGCCAGCAGCCCACGACTAGCGGGAGGGACTTACAATGAGCAGTTCTTC
few,TRBV5-6,14,TRBJ2-7,TRBD1,CASSSGQGMYEQYF,TGTGCCAGCAGCTCGGGACAGGGGATGTACGAGCAGTACTTC